This T cell receptor (beta chain) was obtained from a study of T cell repertoires in cytomegalovirus infection. Study background: CMV epitopes, recently identified HLA-C-restricted and well-studied HLA-B-restricted, were used. It was the public TCR beta signatures that indicated both CMV infection and matching HLA type. Study-level results: Identification of carriers of CMV plus the relevant HLA was performed using cumulative public TCR beta family frequency. The ex vivo response was dominated by HLA-C-restricted CMV-specific TCR beta clonotypes.

This clonotype came up many times. The antigen is undetermined. Each CDR3 protein is one row after TCRdb ran MiXCR on the reads. The table has approximately 300,000 distinct CDR3 sequences, 25% seen once; the top ten hold more than 10%. CDR1 and CDR2 from the germline V gene are SGHTA and FQGNSA. This CDR3 comprises 13 residues. Deletions cut 1 base from V and 5 bases from J, with 8 bases between. The chain is built from TRBV7-2 and TRBJ1-2, with D uncertain. Sample: cultured PBMCs, taken from culture after CMV antigen stimulation. The receptor was isolated from a human donor in good health (CMV status not recorded). Some clones in this sample may be carry-over from other donors' samples. The CDR3 is CASSLDAGYGYTF. The DNA of the CDR3 is TGTGCCAGCAGCTTAGACGCGGGATATGGCTACACCTTC.